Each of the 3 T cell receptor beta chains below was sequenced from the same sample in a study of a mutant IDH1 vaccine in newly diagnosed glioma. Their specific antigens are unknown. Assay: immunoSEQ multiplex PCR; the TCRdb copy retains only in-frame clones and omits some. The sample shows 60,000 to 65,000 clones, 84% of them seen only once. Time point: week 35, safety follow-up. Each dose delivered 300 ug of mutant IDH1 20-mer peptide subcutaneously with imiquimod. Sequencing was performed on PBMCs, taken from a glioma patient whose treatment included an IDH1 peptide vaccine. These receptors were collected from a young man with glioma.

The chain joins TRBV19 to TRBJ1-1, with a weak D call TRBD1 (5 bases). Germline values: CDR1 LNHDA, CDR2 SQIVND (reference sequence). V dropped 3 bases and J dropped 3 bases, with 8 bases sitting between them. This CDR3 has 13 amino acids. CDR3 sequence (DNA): TGTGCCAGTAGTATCCGACAGTACACTGAAGCTTTCTTT. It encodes CASSIRQYTEAFF. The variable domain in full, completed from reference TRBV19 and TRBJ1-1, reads DGGITQSPKYLFRKEGQNVTLSCEQNLNHDAMYWYRQDPGQGLRLIYYSQIVNDFQKGDIAEGYSVSREKKESFPLTVTSAQKNPTAFYLCASSIRQYTEAFFGQGTRLTVV.

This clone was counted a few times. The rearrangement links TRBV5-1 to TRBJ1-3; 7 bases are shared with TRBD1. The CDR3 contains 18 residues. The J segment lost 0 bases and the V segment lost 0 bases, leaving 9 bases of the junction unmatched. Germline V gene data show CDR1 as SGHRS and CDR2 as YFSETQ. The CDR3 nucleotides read TGCGCCAGCAGCTTGGGTTCGTCTCCAGGGGGCTCTGGAAACACCATATATTTT. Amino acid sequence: CASSLGSSPGGSGNTIYF.

CDR3 sequence reads: CASSFSIKNTEAFF. For the CDR3, the DNA is TGTGCCAGCAGTTTCAGTATAAAGAACACTGAAGCTTTCTTT. This rearrangement joins TRBV27 to TRBJ1-1, with no clear D. The CDR3 has 14 residues. CDR1 and CDR2 from the germline V gene are MNHEY and SMNVEV (reference sequence). V gave up 3 bases and J gave up 1 base, with 9 bases separating them.